A selection of T cell receptor beta chains follows, all from one sample in a study of identifying expanded T cells in peripheral blood. Profiled with immunoSEQ multiplex PCR; TCRdb holds only in-frame clones, not every one. The sample has 50,000 to 65,000 clones, roughly four fifths seen once; the top ten hold about a fifth. Sequencing was performed on blood. These TCRs come from a person aged 18 to 75 in good health. Both conserved end residues are part of each CDR3. Each record gives: clone size, V gene, J gene, D gene, CDR3 protein, CDR3 DNA. A D gene is named only where the DNA matches it firmly. Clone size is shown for a subset of rows, as once, few, many or a class of expanded clone.

size: .; V: TRBV23-1; J: TRBJ1-1; D: .; CDR3: CASSQSRWNTEAFF; DNA: TGCGCCAGCAGTCAATCTCGGTGGAACACTGAAGCTTTCTTT
size: .; V: TRBV11-2; J: TRBJ2-3; D: .; CDR3: CASSSGGGTQYF; DNA: TGTGCCAGCAGCTCGGGGGGCGGTACGCAGTATTTT
size: .; V: TRBV27; J: TRBJ1-6; D: TRBD1; CDR3: CASSLQTGAGVPLHF; DNA: TGTGCCAGCAGTTTACAAACAGGGGCGGGAGTCCCCCTCCACTTT
size: few; V: TRBV19; J: TRBJ1-2; D: .; CDR3: CASSLSLILGPSDKGYTF; DNA: TGTGCCAGTAGTCTCAGCCTAATTCTCGGGCCTAGCGATAAAGGCTACACCTTC
size: .; V: TRBV2; J: TRBJ1-2; D: TRBD1; CDR3: CASSGTGDYGYTF; DNA: TGTGCCAGCAGTGGGACAGGGGACTATGGCTACACCTTC
size: .; V: TRBV5-4; J: TRBJ2-1; D: TRBD2; CDR3: CASSPSGGQSYEQFF; DNA: TGTGCCAGCAGCCCCAGCGGGGGGCAGTCCTATGAGCAGTTCTTC
size: once; V: TRBV10-2; J: TRBJ1-1; D: .; CDR3: CASSSQPNTEAFF; DNA: TGCGCCAGCAGTTCACAGCCGAACACTGAAGCTTTCTTT
size: .; V: TRBV11-3; J: TRBJ2-7; D: TRBD2; CDR3: CASSLASGSGRGYEQYF; DNA: TGTGCCAGCAGCTTAGCGAGCGGAAGCGGGAGGGGGTACGAGCAGTACTTC
size: .; V: TRBV7-8; J: TRBJ2-7; D: TRBD2; CDR3: CASSPKTSGISYEQYF; DNA: TGTGCCAGCAGCCCCAAAACTAGCGGGATCTCCTACGAGCAGTACTTC
size: .; V: TRBV5-1; J: TRBJ2-2; D: .; CDR3: CASSPSQGHTGELFF; DNA: TGCGCCAGCAGCCCCTCGCAGGGGCACACCGGGGAGCTGTTTTTT
size: .; V: TRBV30; J: TRBJ1-1; D: .; CDR3: CAWSSWGGDNTEAFF; DNA: TGTGCCTGGAGTAGTTGGGGGGGGGACAACACTGAAGCTTTCTTT
size: .; V: TRBV30; J: TRBJ2-5; D: .; CDR3: CAWSDIQETQYF; DNA: TGTGCCTGGAGTGACATCCAAGAGACCCAGTACTTC
size: .; V: TRBV5-1; J: TRBJ1-2; D: TRBD1; CDR3: CASSLSGGDGYTF; DNA: TGCGCCAGCAGCTTGTCAGGGGGCGATGGCTACACCTTC
size: .; V: TRBV4-1; J: TRBJ2-3; D: .; CDR3: CASSQDVGARGTDTQYF; DNA: TGCGCCAGCAGCCAAGATGTAGGGGCTCGAGGAACAGATACGCAGTATTTT
size: .; V: TRBV19; J: TRBJ2-2; D: TRBD1; CDR3: CASTHTGQGAGELFF; DNA: TGTGCCAGTACTCATACGGGACAGGGGGCCGGGGAGCTGTTTTTT
size: .; V: TRBV19; J: TRBJ1-2; D: .; CDR3: CASSSTPGRFSMGYTF; DNA: TGTGCCAGTAGTTCTACACCGGGCCGATTTTCGATGGGCTACACCTTC
size: .; V: TRBV7-6; J: TRBJ2-7; D: TRBD2; CDR3: CASSLGTSGSISEQYF; DNA: TGTGCCAGCAGCTTAGGTACTAGCGGGAGTATCAGCGAGCAGTACTTC
size: .; V: TRBV7-8; J: TRBJ1-3; D: TRBD1; CDR3: CASSLAGQGTLSSGNTIYF; DNA: TGTGCCAGCAGCTTAGCGGGACAGGGGACGCTGAGCTCTGGAAACACCATATATTTT
size: .; V: TRBV5-1; J: TRBJ2-3; D: TRBD2; CDR3: CASSLDRGGGINTQYF; DNA: TGCGCCAGCAGCTTGGATCGAGGCGGGGGGATAAATACGCAGTATTTT
size: .; V: TRBV11-1; J: TRBJ1-6; D: TRBD1; CDR3: CASSTRTGTAYSPLHF; DNA: TGTGCCAGCAGCACTCGCACCGGGACAGCTTATTCACCCCTCCACTTT
size: .; V: TRBV5-1; J: TRBJ2-2; D: .; CDR3: CASSGNRDKPTGELFF; DNA: TGCGCCAGCAGCGGAAATCGGGACAAACCCACCGGGGAGCTGTTTTTT
size: .; V: TRBV19; J: TRBJ2-1; D: TRBD2; CDR3: CASTPSGRQYEQFF; DNA: TGTGCCAGTACCCCTAGCGGGAGACAATATGAGCAGTTCTTC
size: .; V: TRBV2; J: TRBJ2-3; D: TRBD1; CDR3: CASSPYGGGTGVTDTQYF; DNA: TGTGCCAGCAGTCCCTACGGCGGGGGGACAGGGGTAACCGATACGCAGTATTTT
size: .; V: TRBV21-1; J: TRBJ1-1; D: .; CDR3: CASSKLEGITEAFF; DNA: TGTGCCAGCAGCAAATTAGAGGGAATCACTGAAGCTTTCTTT
size: .; V: TRBV7-3; J: TRBJ2-2; D: TRBD1; CDR3: CASSLRQGAWAGELFF; DNA: TGTGCCAGCAGCCTTCGACAGGGGGCATGGGCCGGGGAGCTGTTTTTT
size: .; V: TRBV6-5; J: TRBJ2-3; D: TRBD1; CDR3: CASRMDRADTQYF; DNA: TGTGCCAGCAGGATGGACAGGGCAGATACGCAGTATTTT
size: few; V: TRBV7-2; J: TRBJ2-1; D: TRBD2; CDR3: CASSRGLELANEQFF; DNA: TGTGCCAGCAGCCGGGGACTAGAGCTTGCCAATGAGCAGTTCTTC
size: .; V: TRBV5-1; J: TRBJ2-7; D: .; CDR3: CASSLSGSDYEQYF; DNA: TGCGCCAGCAGCCTTTCAGGGTCAGACTACGAGCAGTACTTC
size: .; V: TRBV10-2; J: TRBJ2-5; D: .; CDR3: CASSEHGGTQYF; DNA: TGCGCCAGCAGTGAACACGGCGGGACCCAGTACTTC
size: .; V: TRBV9; J: TRBJ2-2; D: TRBD2; CDR3: CASSVGILVAGDTGELFF; DNA: TGTGCCAGCAGCGTAGGGATCTTGGTAGCGGGGGACACCGGGGAGCTGTTTTTT
size: .; V: TRBV4-1; J: TRBJ2-1; D: TRBD2; CDR3: CASSQEIISSGSNEQFF; DNA: TGCGCCAGCAGCCAAGAGATAATTTCTAGCGGGAGTAATGAGCAGTTCTTC
size: .; V: TRBV9; J: TRBJ1-4; D: .; CDR3: CASSDIRNEKLFF; DNA: TGTGCCAGCAGCGATATCAGGAATGAAAAACTGTTTTTT
size: .; V: TRBV5-1; J: TRBJ2-7; D: .; CDR3: CASSLTGGPGEQYF; DNA: TGCGCCAGCAGTCTGACCGGTGGGCCCGGCGAGCAGTACTTC
size: .; V: TRBV5-1; J: TRBJ2-1; D: .; CDR3: CASSLVRGGPYNEQFF; DNA: TGCGCCAGCAGCTTGGTTCGAGGCGGACCCTACAATGAGCAGTTCTTC
size: .; V: TRBV5-1; J: TRBJ1-1; D: .; CDR3: CASSLVRVEGNTEAFF; DNA: TGCGCCAGCAGCTTGGTCAGGGTGGAGGGGAACACTGAAGCTTTCTTT
size: .; V: TRBV18; J: TRBJ2-3; D: .; CDR3: CASSPLASTDTQYF; DNA: TGTGCCAGCTCGCCACTAGCTAGCACAGATACGCAGTATTTT
size: .; V: TRBV7-6; J: TRBJ2-5; D: .; CDR3: CASSRYSRETQYF; DNA: TGTGCCAGCAGCCGATATTCAAGGGAGACCCAGTACTTC
size: few; V: TRBV7-3; J: TRBJ2-2; D: .; CDR3: CASSFSSTGELFF; DNA: TGTGCCAGCAGCTTTAGTTCTACCGGGGAGCTGTTTTTT
size: .; V: TRBV2; J: TRBJ1-6; D: .; CDR3: CASTGLPYNSPLHF; DNA: TGTGCCAGCACCGGCCTCCCCTATAATTCACCCCTCCACTTT
size: .; V: TRBV15; J: TRBJ1-5; D: TRBD1; CDR3: CATSRDRGMGQPQHF; DNA: TGTGCCACCAGCAGAGACAGGGGGATGGGTCAGCCCCAGCATTTT
size: .; V: TRBV18; J: TRBJ2-2; D: .; CDR3: CASSPPSGTGELFF; DNA: TGTGCCAGCTCACCACCATCGGGGACCGGGGAGCTGTTTTTT
size: .; V: TRBV7-3; J: TRBJ2-1; D: .; CDR3: CASSLYPGMYNEQFF; DNA: TGTGCCAGCAGCTTATACCCGGGAATGTACAATGAGCAGTTCTTC
size: .; V: TRBV29-1; J: TRBJ2-3; D: .; CDR3: CSVEMTGPDTQYF; DNA: TGCAGCGTTGAGATGACAGGCCCAGATACGCAGTATTTT
size: .; V: TRBV7-9; J: TRBJ2-7; D: .; CDR3: CASSRRDSSYEQYF; DNA: TGTGCCAGCAGCCGGAGGGACTCTTCCTACGAGCAGTACTTC
size: .; V: TRBV18; J: TRBJ2-5; D: .; CDR3: CASSPPGVQETQYF; DNA: TGTGCCAGCTCACCACCGGGCGTACAAGAGACCCAGTACTTC
size: .; V: TRBV6-5; J: TRBJ1-1; D: .; CDR3: CASSPPGRMNTEAFF; DNA: TGTGCCAGCAGCCCCCCGGGAAGGATGAACACTGAAGCTTTCTTT
size: .; V: TRBV5-4; J: TRBJ2-5; D: .; CDR3: CASSLEGIQETQYF; DNA: TGTGCCAGCAGCTTGGAGGGGATCCAAGAGACCCAGTACTTC
size: .; V: TRBV10-3; J: TRBJ2-2; D: TRBD2; CDR3: CAIKGLAGVVGELFF; DNA: TGTGCCATCAAGGGACTAGCGGGAGTGGTCGGGGAGCTGTTTTTT
size: .; V: TRBV6-5; J: TRBJ1-2; D: .; CDR3: CASQGVYGYTF; DNA: TGTGCCAGCCAGGGCGTCTATGGCTACACCTTC
size: .; V: TRBV29-1; J: TRBJ2-2; D: TRBD1; CDR3: CSVRQGAGTGELFF; DNA: TGCAGCGTTAGGCAGGGGGCGGGCACCGGGGAGCTGTTTTTT
size: few; V: TRBV10-1; J: TRBJ2-7; D: .; CDR3: CAQAPGNEQYF; DNA: TGCGCCCAAGCACCGGGGAACGAGCAGTACTTC
size: .; V: TRBV7-8; J: TRBJ1-2; D: TRBD1; CDR3: CASSLVTGGNNYGYTF; DNA: TGTGCCAGCAGCTTGGTTACAGGGGGAAATAACTATGGCTACACCTTC
size: few; V: TRBV11-2; J: TRBJ2-3; D: .; CDR3: CASSLDLARRTDTQYF; DNA: TGTGCCAGCAGCTTAGACCTAGCGCGGCGCACAGATACGCAGTATTTT
size: .; V: TRBV11-3; J: TRBJ2-4; D: .; CDR3: CASSQPVGVRKNIQYF; DNA: TGTGCCAGCAGCCAGCCCGTCGGCGTCCGCAAAAACATTCAGTACTTC
size: few; V: TRBV19; J: TRBJ2-5; D: .; CDR3: CASSIKGRQETQYF; DNA: TGTGCCAGTAGTATTAAGGGACGACAAGAGACCCAGTACTTC
size: .; V: TRBV9; J: TRBJ1-2; D: .; CDR3: CASSVAEGVGYTF; DNA: TGTGCCAGCAGCGTAGCGGAAGGAGTCGGCTACACCTTC
size: few; V: TRBV6-1; J: TRBJ1-5; D: .; CDR3: CASSVFYSNQPQHF; DNA: TGTGCCAGCAGTGTATTCTATAGCAATCAGCCCCAGCATTTT
size: few; V: TRBV6-1; J: TRBJ1-5; D: .; CDR3: CASSMVGDQPQHF; DNA: TGTGCCAGCAGTATGGTCGGGGATCAGCCCCAGCATTTT
size: once; V: TRBV29-1; J: TRBJ1-1; D: .; CDR3: CSIPPPPPMNTEAFF; DNA: TGCAGCATACCGCCCCCCCCACCGATGAACACTGAAGCTTTCTTT